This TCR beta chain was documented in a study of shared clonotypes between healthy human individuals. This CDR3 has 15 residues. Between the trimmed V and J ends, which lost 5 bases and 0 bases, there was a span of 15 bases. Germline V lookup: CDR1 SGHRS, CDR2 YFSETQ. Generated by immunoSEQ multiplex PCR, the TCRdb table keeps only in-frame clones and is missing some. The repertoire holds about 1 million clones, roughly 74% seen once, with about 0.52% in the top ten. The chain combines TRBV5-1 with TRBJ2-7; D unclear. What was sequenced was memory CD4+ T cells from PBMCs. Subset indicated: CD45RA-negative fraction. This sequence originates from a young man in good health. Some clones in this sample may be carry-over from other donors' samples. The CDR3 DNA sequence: TGCGCCAGCAGAATTATGGCGGCAGCCTCCTACGAGCAGTACTTC. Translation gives CASRIMAAASYEQYF. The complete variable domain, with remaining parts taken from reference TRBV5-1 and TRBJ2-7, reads KAGVTQTPRYLIKTRGQQVTLSCSPISGHRSVSWYQQTPGQGLQFLFEYFSETQRNKGNFPGRFSGRQFSNSRSEMNVSTLELGDSALYLCASRIMAAASYEQYFGPGTRLTVT.